A selection of T cell receptor beta chains follows, all from one sample in a study of blood T cell repertoires in COVID-19. TCRdb keeps only in-frame clones here, not all; method: immunoSEQ multiplex PCR. The sample lists 98,000 or so clones, roughly four fifths occurring once. Sequenced sample: peripheral blood. These receptors were taken from a man in his 60s with acute or convalescent COVID-19. CDR3s include the opening cysteine and the closing phenylalanine or tryptophan. The D gene is left open where the match is weak. Rows give clone size only sometimes, using once, few, many, or a class for an expanded clone.

clone size	V gene	D gene	J gene	CDR3 protein	CDR3 DNA
NA	TRBV6-2/TRBV6-3	NA	TRBJ1-5	CASSTQDNQPQHF	TGTGCCAGCAGTACACAAGACAATCAGCCCCAGCATTTT
NA	TRBV7-9	NA	TRBJ1-4	CASSPGHGYEKLFF	TGTGCCAGCAGCCCGGGACATGGGTATGAAAAACTGTTTTTT
few	TRBV9	NA	TRBJ1-2	CASSVDQGTYGYTF	TGTGCCAGCAGCGTAGATCAGGGGACCTATGGCTACACCTTC
NA	TRBV30	NA	TRBJ2-5	CAWSLGGETQYF	TGTGCCTGGAGTCTGGGGGGAGAGACCCAGTACTTC
NA	TRBV2	NA	TRBJ1-5	CASHDIRNQPQHF	TGTGCCAGCCATGACATCCGCAATCAGCCCCAGCATTTT
NA	TRBV5-1	NA	TRBJ1-2	CASSFQGGDGYTF	TGCGCCAGCAGCTTTCAGGGAGGGGATGGCTACACCTTC
NA	TRBV4-1	NA	TRBJ2-2	CASSQEGGRRGPGELFF	TGCGCCAGCAGCCAAGAGGGGGGGCGCAGGGGACCCGGGGAGCTGTTTTTT
NA	TRBV3-1/TRBV3-2	TRBD2	TRBJ2-1	CASSQAGSGGNEQFF	TGTGCCAGCAGCCAAGCGGGATCGGGAGGCAATGAGCAGTTCTTC
NA	TRBV5-1	TRBD2	TRBJ2-2	CASSYSLAGGTGELFF	TGCGCCAGCAGCTACTCACTAGCGGGGGGGACCGGGGAGCTGTTTTTT
NA	TRBV21-1	NA	TRBJ1-1	CASSRHTGTVLEAFF	TGTGCCAGCAGCAGACATACAGGGACCGTTCTTGAAGCTTTCTTT
NA	TRBV7-2	NA	TRBJ2-3	CASSRQGSLTDTQYF	TGTGCCAGCAGCCGCCAAGGGAGTCTCACAGATACGCAGTATTTT
NA	TRBV15	NA	TRBJ2-7	CATSDRGSSYEQYF	TGTGCCACCTCCGACCGGGGTTCATCCTACGAGCAGTACTTC
NA	TRBV4-3	TRBD2	TRBJ2-7	CASSQGTSGSHEQYF	TGCGCCAGCAGCCAAGGGACTAGCGGGAGCCACGAGCAGTACTTC
once	TRBV5-4	NA	TRBJ2-7	CASSRMERHEQYF	TGTGCCAGCAGCCGAATGGAGCGGCACGAGCAGTACTTC
NA	TRBV12-3/TRBV12-4	NA	TRBJ2-1	CASSWGDEQFF	TGTGCCAGCAGTTGGGGAGATGAGCAGTTCTTC
NA	TRBV5-1	NA	TRBJ1-2	CASGESYGYTF	TGCGCCAGCGGAGAAAGCTATGGCTACACCTTC
NA	TRBV6-5	TRBD1	TRBJ1-5	CASSNSGTEHQPQHF	TGTGCCAGCAGTAATTCTGGGACAGAGCATCAGCCCCAGCATTTT
NA	TRBV7-3	TRBD2	TRBJ2-1	CASSLRRASGRLNNEQFF	TGTGCCAGCAGCTTACGCCGGGCTAGCGGGAGATTGAACAATGAGCAGTTCTTC
NA	TRBV28	NA	TRBJ1-1	CASTLSGKAFF	TGTGCCAGCACACTGTCGGGTAAAGCTTTCTTT
NA	TRBV6-6	NA	TRBJ2-1	CASTQTVSSYNEQFF	TGTGCCAGCACCCAGACAGTGAGCTCCTACAATGAGCAGTTCTTC